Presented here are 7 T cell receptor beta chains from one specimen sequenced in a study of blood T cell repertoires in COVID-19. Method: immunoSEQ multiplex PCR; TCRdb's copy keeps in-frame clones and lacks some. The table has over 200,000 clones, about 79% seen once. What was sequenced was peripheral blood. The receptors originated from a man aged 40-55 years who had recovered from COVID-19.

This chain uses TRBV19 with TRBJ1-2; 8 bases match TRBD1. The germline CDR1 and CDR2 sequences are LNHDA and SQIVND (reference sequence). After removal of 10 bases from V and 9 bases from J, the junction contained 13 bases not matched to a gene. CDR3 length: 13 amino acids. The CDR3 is CATRGQAVLSYTF. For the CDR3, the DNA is TGTGCCACTAGGGGACAGGCGGTTCTTAGCTACACCTTC.

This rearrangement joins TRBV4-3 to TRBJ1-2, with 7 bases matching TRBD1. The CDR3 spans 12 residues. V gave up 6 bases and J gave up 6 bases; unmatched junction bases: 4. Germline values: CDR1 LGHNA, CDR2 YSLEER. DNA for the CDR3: TGCGCCAGCAGTACAGGGGATAATGGCTACACCTTC. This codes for CASSTGDNGYTF.

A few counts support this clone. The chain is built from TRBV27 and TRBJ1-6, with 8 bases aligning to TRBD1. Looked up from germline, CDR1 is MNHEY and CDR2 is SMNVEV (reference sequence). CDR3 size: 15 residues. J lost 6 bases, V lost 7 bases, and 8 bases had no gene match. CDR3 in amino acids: CASNDRGKGNSPLHF. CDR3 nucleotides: TGTGCCAGCAACGACAGGGGAAAGGGTAATTCACCCCTCCACTTT.

CDR3 sequence (DNA): TGTGCCAATGTACTGGGGCCGGACGAGCAGTACTTC. It translates to CANVLGPDEQYF. J is TRBJ2-7 and V is TRBV19; D may be TRBD1 (5 bases). Germline CDR1 LNHDA, CDR2 SQIVND (reference sequence). There are 12 residues in the CDR3. With 10 bases removed from V and 5 bases from J, the gap between germline ends came to 15 bases.

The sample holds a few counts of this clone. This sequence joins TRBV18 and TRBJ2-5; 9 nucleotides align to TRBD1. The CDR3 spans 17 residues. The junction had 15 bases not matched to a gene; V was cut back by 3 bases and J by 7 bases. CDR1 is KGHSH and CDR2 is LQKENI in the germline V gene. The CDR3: CASSPGQGPSGTGTQYF. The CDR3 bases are TGTGCCAGCTCACCGGGACAGGGTCCAAGTGGAACAGGGACCCAGTACTTC.

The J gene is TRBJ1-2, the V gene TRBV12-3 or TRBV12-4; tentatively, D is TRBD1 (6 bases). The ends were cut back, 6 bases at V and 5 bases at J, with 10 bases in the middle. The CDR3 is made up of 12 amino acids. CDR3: CASSQQGYGYTF. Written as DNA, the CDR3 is TGTGCCAGCAGCCAACAGGGTTATGGCTACACCTTC.

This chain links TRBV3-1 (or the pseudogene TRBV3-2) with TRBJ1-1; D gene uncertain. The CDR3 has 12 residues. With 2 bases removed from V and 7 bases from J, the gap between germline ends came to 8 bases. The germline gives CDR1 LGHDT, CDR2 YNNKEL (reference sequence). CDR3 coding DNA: TGTGCCAGCAGCCAACGTCGGGGTGAAGCTTTCTTT. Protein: CASSQRRGEAFF.